Listed below are T cell receptor beta chains from one sample, sequenced in a study of blood T cell repertoires in COVID-19. Only in-frame clones appear in the TCRdb table, and some are missing; sequencing was by immunoSEQ multiplex PCR. The data show some 190,000 clones, more than 70% seen once. Sequencing input: peripheral blood. The source of these receptors is a man younger than 35 with active or convalescent COVID-19. Both conserved end residues are trimmed from each CDR3.

J | V | CDR3
TRBJ2-2 | TRBV5-1 | ASSLELAGGPNTGELF
TRBJ1-5 | TRBV2 | ASSENTNQPQH
TRBJ1-2 | TRBV27 | ASSPKQGIGANYGYT
TRBJ2-1 | TRBV27 | ASRRGGTLDEQF
TRBJ2-1 | TRBV9 | ASSAPGPHNEQF
TRBJ1-4 | TRBV7-2 | ASSPGQNEKLF
TRBJ2-5 | TRBV15 | ATSPRGLGETQY
TRBJ2-1 | TRBV7-3 | ASSYTPQGLGFNEQF
TRBJ2-3 | TRBV4-1 | ASSRKLRDREY
TRBJ1-5 | TRBV30 | AWSAGRNQPQH
TRBJ1-2 | TRBV18 | ASSQTPGLHNGYT
TRBJ1-5 | TRBV28 | ASSTSQGQPQH
TRBJ1-1 | TRBV11-2 | ASSFGTDYTEAF
TRBJ2-1 | TRBV2 | AIASGGSIDEQF
TRBJ1-1 | TRBV12-3/TRBV12-4 | ASTVGGTTEAF
TRBJ2-2 | TRBV2 | ASSGTQNTGELF
TRBJ1-1 | TRBV5-1 | ASSRPGTGDTEAF
TRBJ1-1 | TRBV15 | ATSTDRNMNTEAF
TRBJ1-4 | TRBV5-1 | ASSPGGATNEKLF
TRBJ1-5 | TRBV9 | ASSAPGDGQPQH
TRBJ2-2 | TRBV7-2 | ASSLVFSGRAVTGELF
TRBJ2-2 | TRBV9 | ASSAPTGGPNTGELF
TRBJ2-7 | TRBV6-5 | ASSRTGGWAYEQY
TRBJ2-1 | TRBV12-5 | ASGPDRSSYNEQF
TRBJ1-1 | TRBV5-4 | ASSADRSTEAF
TRBJ2-7 | TRBV7-9 | ASSFREGIYEQY